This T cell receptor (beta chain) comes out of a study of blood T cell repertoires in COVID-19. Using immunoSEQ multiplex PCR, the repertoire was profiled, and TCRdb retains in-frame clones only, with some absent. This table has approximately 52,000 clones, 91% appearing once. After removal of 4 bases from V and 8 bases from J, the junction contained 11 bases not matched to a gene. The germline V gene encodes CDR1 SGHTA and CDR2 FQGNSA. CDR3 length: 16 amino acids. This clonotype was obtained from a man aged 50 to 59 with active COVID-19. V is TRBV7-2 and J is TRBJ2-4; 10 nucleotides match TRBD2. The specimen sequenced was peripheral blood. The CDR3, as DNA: TGTGCCAGCAGCTCTAGCGGGAGATCTTTTATAGACATTCAGTACTTC. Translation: CASSSSGRSFIDIQYF.